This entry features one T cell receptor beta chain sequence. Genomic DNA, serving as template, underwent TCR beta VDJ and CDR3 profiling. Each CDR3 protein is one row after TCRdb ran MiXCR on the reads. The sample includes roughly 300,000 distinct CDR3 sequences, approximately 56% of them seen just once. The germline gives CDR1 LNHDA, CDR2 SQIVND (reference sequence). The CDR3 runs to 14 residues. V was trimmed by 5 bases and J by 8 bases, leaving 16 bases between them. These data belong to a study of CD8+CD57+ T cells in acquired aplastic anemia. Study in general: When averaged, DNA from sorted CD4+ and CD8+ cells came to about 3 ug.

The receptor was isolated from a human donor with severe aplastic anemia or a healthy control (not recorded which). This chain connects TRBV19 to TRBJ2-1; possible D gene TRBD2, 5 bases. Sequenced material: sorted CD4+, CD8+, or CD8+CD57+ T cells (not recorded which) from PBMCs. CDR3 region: CASSPTEPGDEQFF. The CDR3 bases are TGTGCCAGTAGTCCCACGGAACCCGGGGATGAGCAGTTCTTC.